This TCR beta chain was obtained from a study of shared clonotypes between healthy human individuals. Sequencing used immunoSEQ multiplex PCR; TCRdb keeps in-frame clones, though not all of them. The sample records some 2,000,000 clones, under 97% being singletons. The CDR3 runs 18 residues. After removal of 3 bases from V and 3 bases from J, the junction contained 14 bases not matched to a gene. Germline-derived CDR1 and CDR2 are KGHSH and LQKENI. The chain uses TRBV18 and TRBJ2-7, with TRBD2 identical over 10 bases. The sample comprised naive CD4+ T cells sorted from blood. Documented subset: CD45RA+ positively selected. The sequence was obtained from a man between 18 and 35 years old in good health. CDR3 loop: CASSPRVSGRESDYEQYF. The CDR3 DNA reads TGTGCCAGCTCACCCCGCGTGAGCGGGAGGGAGTCGGACTACGAGCAGTACTTC.